This T cell receptor (beta chain) was retrieved from a study of cytomegalovirus exposure and HLA in healthy donors. The germline CDR1 and CDR2 sequences are SGHKS and YYEKEE (reference sequence). The CDR3 is 15 residues long. Unmatched junction bases numbered 3, after V lost 3 bases and J lost 1 base. Findings and caveats of the study: The authors assumed roughly uniform sequencing depth across donors for presence/absence analyses.

PCR primers comprised 60 Vbeta and 13 Jbeta primers. Sequencing was performed with immunoSEQ multiplex PCR; in TCRdb, only in-frame clones are kept and a portion is missing. Seen here are 80,000 to 95,000 clones, 81% observed once, and the top ten hold around 1.8%. Concerning this clone itself: What it binds is not known.

The TCR sequence derives from a woman aged 30 to 39 in good health and CMV-seronegative. The J gene is TRBJ2-2, the V gene TRBV5-5; TRBD1 matches 7 bases. Sequenced input: PBMCs. CDR3 residues: CASSSGTENTGELFF. CDR3 nucleotides: TGTGCCAGCAGCTCCGGGACAGAGAACACCGGGGAGCTGTTTTTT. The whole variable domain, filled in from reference TRBV5-5 and TRBJ2-2, reads DAGVTQSPTHLIKTRGQQVTLRCSPISGHKSVSWYQQVLGQGPQFIFQYYEKEERGRGNFPDRFSARQFPNYSSELNVNALLLGDSALYLCASSSGTENTGELFFGEGSRLTVL.